The 30 T cell receptor beta chains below come from one sample, sequenced in a study of PD-L1 blockade in urothelial cancer. Sequencing was performed with immunoSEQ multiplex PCR; in TCRdb, only in-frame clones are kept and a portion is missing. The sample includes around 71,000 clones, 70% to 90% of them seen just once. Described time point: pretreatment peripheral blood. Sequencing used PBMCs, obtained around atezolizumab (anti-PD-L1) treatment. The receptors were sampled from a man aged 35 to 55 with urothelial cancer.

This clone occurred a few times. This sequence joins TRBV6-5 and TRBJ1-1, with D uncertain. The CDR3 loop spans 13 amino acids. Trimming shortened V by 2 bases and J by 1 base, and 5 bases separated the two germline ends. The germline V gene encodes CDR1 MNHEY and CDR2 SVGAGI. The DNA for the CDR3 is TGTGCCAGCAGTTACGGGAGGAACACTGAAGCTTTCTTT. Its protein is CASSYGRNTEAFF.

J is TRBJ2-4 and V is TRBV2, with D possibly matching TRBD2 (6 bases). CDR3 size: 16 residues. Germline CDR1 SNHLY, CDR2 FYNNEI. V lost 4 bases to trimming and J lost 0 bases, with 13 bases between them. CDR3 sequence: CASSGRRALAKNIQYF. The DNA of the CDR3 is TGTGCCAGCAGTGGGAGGAGGGCCCTAGCCAAAAACATTCAGTACTTC.

This chain links TRBV6-4 with TRBJ2-1, with TRBD2 matching over 11 bases. The germline V gene encodes CDR1 MRHNA and CDR2 SNTAGT. CDR3 length: 15 amino acids. V was clipped by 9 bases and J by 8 bases; unmatched bases: 12. CDR3 in amino acids: CASPGLAVPEDEQFF. CDR3 sequence (DNA): TGTGCCAGTCCGGGACTAGCGGTCCCTGAGGATGAGCAGTTCTTC.

The sample holds one count of this clone. The J gene is TRBJ2-3, the V gene TRBV9; possible D gene TRBD1, 5 bases. Per germline, CDR1 SGDLS and CDR2 YYNGEE. The CDR3 consists of 13 residues. The V gene lost 0 bases and the J gene lost 5 bases, with 7 bases spanning the gap. CDR3 sequence: CASSVEGVDTQYF. CDR3 sequence (DNA): TGTGCCAGCAGCGTAGAAGGGGTAGATACGCAGTATTTT.

This chain links TRBV6-1 with TRBJ1-5; the match to TRBD1 covers 9 bases. The junction had 3 bases not matched to a gene; V was cut back by 4 bases and J by 2 bases. The CDR3 has 15 residues. Germline values: CDR1 MNHNS, CDR2 SASEGT. The CDR3 sequence: CASSGGTGRNQPQHF. CDR3 DNA: TGTGCCAGCAGTGGAGGGACAGGGCGCAATCAGCCCCAGCATTTT.

The rearrangement links TRBV6-5 to TRBJ2-2, with 7 bases lining up with TRBD2. Germline trimming cut 5 bases from V and 6 bases from J; bases unmatched to any gene: 9. This CDR3 has 15 residues. The germline V gene encodes CDR1 MNHEY and CDR2 SVGAGI. This CDR3 reads CASSTRGVAAGELFF. For the CDR3, the DNA is TGTGCCAGCAGTACCCGGGGGGTTGCCGCCGGGGAGCTGTTTTTT.

This rearrangement joins TRBV5-1 to TRBJ1-2, with TRBD1 matching 7 bases. The V segment lost 4 bases and the J segment 6 bases; nucleotides outside the gene matches: 3. This CDR3 has 12 amino acids. CDR1 is SGHRS, CDR2 YFSETQ, per germline. CDR3 DNA sequence: TGCGCCAGCAGCGACAGGGTAGATGGCTACACCTTC. It translates to CASSDRVDGYTF.

The chain recombines TRBV6-5 with TRBJ2-7, with D perhaps TRBD1 (6 bases). The CDR3 contains 12 residues. The V and J ends lost 6 bases and 4 bases respectively, with 10 bases between them. Germline V CDR1 and CDR2: MNHEY, SVGAGI. For the CDR3, the DNA is TGTGCCAGCAGCCTGGACAGATACGAGCAGTACTTC. This encodes CASSLDRYEQYF.

The chain couples TRBV7-8 to TRBJ2-7; possibly TRBD2 for D (7 bases). V lost 1 base and J lost 3, with 10 bases in between. Germline V gene sequence: CDR1 SGHVS, CDR2 FQNEAQ. The CDR3 length is 14 residues. As DNA, the CDR3 is TGTGCCAGCAGCTTAGAGGGGGGGCACTACGAGCAGTACTTC. The encoded protein is CASSLEGGHYEQYF.

The gene calls are TRBV19 and TRBJ2-5, with D possibly TRBD2 on 6 matching bases. The CDR3 loop spans 13 amino acids. Germline V gene sequence: CDR1 LNHDA, CDR2 SQIVND (reference sequence). V gave up 6 bases and J gave up 5 bases, with 13 bases separating them. The CDR3 region is CASSLSRGETQYF. CDR3 bases: TGTGCCAGTAGCCTAAGCCGGGGGGAGACCCAGTACTTC.

In DNA, the CDR3 is TGTGCCAGTAAGGCCAGGGACTATGGCTACACCTTC. Protein product: CASKARDYGYTF. The rearrangement uses TRBV19 and TRBJ1-2, with D tentatively TRBD1 (5 bases). Germline V gene sequence: CDR1 LNHDA, CDR2 SQIVND (reference sequence). V dropped 7 bases and J dropped 3 bases, with 9 bases sitting between them. The CDR3 contains 12 residues.

The genes are TRBV28 and TRBJ2-7; the match to TRBD1 covers 11 bases. Trimming took 7 bases from V and 4 from J; bases not matched to a gene: 6. CDR1 is MDHEN, CDR2 SYDVKM, per germline. This CDR3 spans 14 amino acids. This chain's CDR3 is CASTRDRGFYEQYF. The CDR3 bases are TGTGCCAGCACCAGGGACAGGGGGTTTTACGAGCAGTACTTC.

The rearrangement joins TRBV6-1 to TRBJ2-3; possibly TRBD2 for D (5 bases). The germline V gene has CDR1 MNHNS and CDR2 SASEGT. With 1 base removed from V and 0 bases from J, the gap between germline ends came to 8 bases. CDR3 length equals 15 residues. This CDR3 reads CASSEVRGSTDTQYF. The CDR3 region has the DNA TGTGCCAGCAGTGAAGTACGCGGGAGCACAGATACGCAGTATTTT.

This clone was observed a few times. This chain uses TRBV7-8 with TRBJ2-7; D is unclear. The CDR3 consists of 11 residues. CDR1 is SGHVS, CDR2 FQNEAQ, per germline. Trimming pared 4 bases from V and 3 bases from J, leaving 4 bases between. The CDR3 sequence is CASSSYYEQYF. DNA for the CDR3: TGTGCCAGCAGCTCTTACTACGAGCAGTACTTC.

This clone was observed once. The genes are TRBV5-1 and TRBJ2-3; D gene ambiguous. The CDR3 has 14 amino acids. The germline V gene has CDR1 SGHRS and CDR2 YFSETQ. The V and J ends lost 1 base and 2 bases respectively, with 8 bases between them. CDR3 DNA sequence: TGCGCCAGCAGCTTGCCAGGTTCCACAGATACGCAGTATTTT. It codes for CASSLPGSTDTQYF.

This chain links TRBV28 with TRBJ1-5; D is undetermined. The CDR3 is 13 residues long. Trimming cost V 2 bases and J 4 bases, with 6 bases left between them. Germline CDR1 and CDR2: MDHEN and SYDVKM. The DNA of the CDR3 is TGTGCCAGCAGTTTAGCAGGTAATCAGCCCCAGCATTTT. Protein product: CASSLAGNQPQHF.

The chain combines TRBV19 with TRBJ1-1, with D possibly TRBD1 on 6 matching bases. Deletions cut 4 bases from V and 4 bases from J, with 16 bases between. CDR3 length: 15 residues. CDR1 is LNHDA, CDR2 SQIVND, per germline (reference sequence). The chain's CDR3 is CASSNNPRGATEAFF. CDR3 in DNA: TGTGCCAGTAGTAACAACCCACGGGGGGCCACTGAAGCTTTCTTT.

The chain is built from TRBV13 and TRBJ1-1, with 9 bases matching TRBD1. This CDR3 has 15 amino acids. Per germline, CDR1 PRHDT and CDR2 FYEKMQ (reference sequence). The J segment lost 1 base and the V segment lost 5 bases, leaving 5 bases of the junction unmatched. CDR3 residues: CASSLLQGANTEAFF. The CDR3 DNA follows: TGTGCCAGCAGCCTATTACAGGGGGCGAACACTGAAGCTTTCTTT.

CDR3 coding DNA: TGTGCCAGCAGCGGGACTACCGACAATGAGCAGTTCTTC. It codes for CASSGTTDNEQFF. The chain is built from TRBV6-5 and TRBJ2-1; 7 nucleotides line up with TRBD2. The CDR3 is 13 residues long. J lost 5 bases, V lost 6 bases, and 4 bases had no gene match. CDR1 is MNHEY and CDR2 is SVGAGI in the germline V gene.

The V and J genes are TRBV5-1 and TRBJ1-4; no reliable D call. This CDR3 region has 14 residues. Germline CDR1 reads SGHRS; CDR2 reads YFSETQ. V lost 1 base, J lost 6 bases, and 10 bases lay in between. The CDR3 bases are TGCGCCAGCAGCTTGTACGCTGGGCATGAAAAACTGTTTTTT. Protein: CASSLYAGHEKLFF. The whole variable domain, filled in from reference TRBV5-1 and TRBJ1-4, reads KAGVTQTPRYLIKTRGQQVTLSCSPISGHRSVSWYQQTPGQGLQFLFEYFSETQRNKGNFPGRFSGRQFSNSRSEMNVSTLELGDSALYLCASSLYAGHEKLFFGSGTQLSVL.

CDR3 in amino acids: CASSLEGLLEPQYF. The CDR3 DNA sequence: TGTGCCAGCAGTTTGGAGGGGCTCTTGGAGCCCCAGTACTTC. The chain employs TRBV28 and TRBJ2-5, with D perhaps matching TRBD2 (6 bases). V gave up 3 bases and J gave up 9 bases, with 17 bases separating them. The V gene's germline CDR1 is MDHEN and CDR2 SYDVKM. The CDR3 contains 14 residues.

The chain carries TRBV11-2 and TRBJ1-5; tentatively, D is TRBD1 (6 bases). Between the trimmed V and J ends, which lost 0 bases and 6 bases, there was a span of 12 bases. The CDR3 is made up of 15 amino acids. The germline V gene encodes CDR1 SGHAT and CDR2 FQNNGV. The CDR3 sequence is CASSLDGGGPQPQHF. As DNA, the CDR3 is TGTGCCAGCAGCTTAGATGGGGGGGGCCCTCAGCCCCAGCATTTT.

V is TRBV15 and J is TRBJ2-7; D is possibly TRBD2 (6 bases). Germline V gene sequence: CDR1 LNHNV, CDR2 YYDKDF (reference sequence). The CDR3 length is 16 residues. Trimming cost V 4 bases and J 5 bases, with 21 bases left between them. The CDR3 bases are TGTGCCACCAGCATATGGGGACGGAGGGAGTTAGACGAGCAGTACTTC. Protein: CATSIWGRRELDEQYF. The variable domain in full, with the rest retrieved from reference TRBV15 and TRBJ2-7, is DAMVIQNPRYQVTQFGKPVTLSCSQTLNHNVMYWYQQKSSQAPKLLFHYYDKDFNNEADTPDNFQSRRPNTSFCFLDIRSPGLGDTAMYLCATSIWGRRELDEQYFGPGTRLTVT.

The chain employs TRBV5-1 and TRBJ2-3; TRBD2 matches 9 bases. Germline V gene data show CDR1 as SGHRS and CDR2 as YFSETQ. Trimming removed 1 base from V and 1 base from J; junction bases left unmatched: 10. The CDR3 has 18 amino acids. The CDR3: CASSLRLAGRGGTDTQYF. The CDR3 DNA follows: TGCGCCAGCAGCTTGAGGCTAGCGGGAAGAGGAGGCACAGATACGCAGTATTTT.

This clone was seen a few times. The chain carries TRBV13 and TRBJ2-1; 8 positions agree with TRBD2. CDR3 length equals 16 residues. Germline V gene sequence: CDR1 PRHDT, CDR2 FYEKMQ (reference sequence). J was trimmed by 0 bases and V by 4 bases; bases with no gene match: 5. The CDR3 loop is CASSSGRVSSYNEQFF. The CDR3, as DNA: TGTGCCAGCAGCTCCGGGAGGGTGAGCTCCTACAATGAGCAGTTCTTC.

The gene calls are TRBV6-6 and TRBJ2-3; D perhaps matches TRBD1 (8 bases). The CDR3 runs 14 residues. Germline CDR1 reads MNHNY; CDR2 reads SVGAGI (reference sequence). Trimming shortened V by 6 bases and J by 4 bases, and 14 bases separated the two germline ends. This CDR3 is CASRRTGRADTQYF. The CDR3 DNA reads TGTGCCAGCAGGCGGACAGGGAGGGCAGATACGCAGTATTTT.

In its sample, this clone was seen a few times. This sequence joins TRBV5-1 and TRBJ2-1; 9 bases match TRBD2. Germline CDR1 and CDR2: SGHRS and YFSETQ. V shed 2 bases, J shed 7 bases, and the junction held 13 bases outside the gene matches. This CDR3 region has 17 residues. CDR3 nucleotides: TGCGCCAGCAGCTTCGGTCTAGCGGGAAGCCCCATGAATGAGCAGTTCTTC. This sequence encodes CASSFGLAGSPMNEQFF.

The V and J genes are TRBV2 and TRBJ1-4, with D uncertain. CDR3 length equals 12 residues. Germline V gives CDR1 SNHLY, CDR2 FYNNEI. The V and J ends lost 6 bases and 10 bases respectively, with 12 bases between them. The CDR3 coding sequence is TGTGCCAGCAGCCCTTACTCGGGAAAACTGTTTTTT. It encodes CASSPYSGKLFF. Using reference TRBV2 and TRBJ1-4 for the parts outside the CDR3, the full variable domain is EPEVTQTPSHQVTQMGQEVILRCVPISNHLYFYWYRQILGQKVEFLVSFYNNEISEKSEIFDDQFSVERPDGSNFTLKIRSTKLEDSAMYFCASSPYSGKLFFGSGTQLSVL.

This clone was recorded only once. This rearrangement joins TRBV7-9 to TRBJ1-2; D is perhaps TRBD1 (6 bases). Germline V gene lookup returns CDR1 SEHNR and CDR2 FQNEAQ (reference sequence). The CDR3 contains 13 residues. Trimming pared 4 bases from V and 8 bases from J, leaving 14 bases between. This CDR3 is CASSSLRGKGYTF. The CDR3 coding sequence is TGTGCCAGCAGCTCCCTCAGGGGTAAAGGCTACACCTTC.

This clone was observed a few times. The chain combines TRBV28 with TRBJ1-5; tentative D call: TRBD1 (6 bases). V dropped 4 bases and J dropped 7 bases, with 8 bases sitting between them. This CDR3 has 12 residues. Germline-derived CDR1 and CDR2 are MDHEN and SYDVKM. The CDR3 bases are TGTGCCAGCAGTTGGGGGCGGCAGCCCCAGCATTTT. This sequence encodes CASSWGRQPQHF.